Included here is one TCR beta chain sequence, with context. TCRdb keeps only in-frame clones here, not all; method: immunoSEQ multiplex PCR. The sample carries around 74,000 clones, 70% to 90% recorded once. Germline V gene lookup returns CDR1 MDHEN and CDR2 SYDVKM. With V trimmed by 6 bases and J by 8 bases, 8 bases remained unmatched. This CDR3 is built from 14 residues. The data originate from a study of blood T cell repertoires in COVID-19. V and J are TRBV28 and TRBJ1-5; 9 bases agree with TRBD1. Sequenced sample: peripheral blood. The TCR originated in a man younger than 45 with acute or convalescent COVID-19. The CDR3 sequence: CASRTPGQGKPQHF. The DNA for the CDR3 is TGTGCCAGCAGAACGCCGGGACAGGGTAAGCCCCAGCATTTT. Based on the CDR3 plus reference TRBV28 and TRBJ1-5, the full variable domain is DVKVTQSSRYLVKRTGEKVFLECVQDMDHENMFWYRQDPGLGLRLIYFSYDVKMKEKGDIPEGYSVSREKKERFSLILESASTNQTSMYLCASRTPGQGKPQHFGDGTRLSIL.